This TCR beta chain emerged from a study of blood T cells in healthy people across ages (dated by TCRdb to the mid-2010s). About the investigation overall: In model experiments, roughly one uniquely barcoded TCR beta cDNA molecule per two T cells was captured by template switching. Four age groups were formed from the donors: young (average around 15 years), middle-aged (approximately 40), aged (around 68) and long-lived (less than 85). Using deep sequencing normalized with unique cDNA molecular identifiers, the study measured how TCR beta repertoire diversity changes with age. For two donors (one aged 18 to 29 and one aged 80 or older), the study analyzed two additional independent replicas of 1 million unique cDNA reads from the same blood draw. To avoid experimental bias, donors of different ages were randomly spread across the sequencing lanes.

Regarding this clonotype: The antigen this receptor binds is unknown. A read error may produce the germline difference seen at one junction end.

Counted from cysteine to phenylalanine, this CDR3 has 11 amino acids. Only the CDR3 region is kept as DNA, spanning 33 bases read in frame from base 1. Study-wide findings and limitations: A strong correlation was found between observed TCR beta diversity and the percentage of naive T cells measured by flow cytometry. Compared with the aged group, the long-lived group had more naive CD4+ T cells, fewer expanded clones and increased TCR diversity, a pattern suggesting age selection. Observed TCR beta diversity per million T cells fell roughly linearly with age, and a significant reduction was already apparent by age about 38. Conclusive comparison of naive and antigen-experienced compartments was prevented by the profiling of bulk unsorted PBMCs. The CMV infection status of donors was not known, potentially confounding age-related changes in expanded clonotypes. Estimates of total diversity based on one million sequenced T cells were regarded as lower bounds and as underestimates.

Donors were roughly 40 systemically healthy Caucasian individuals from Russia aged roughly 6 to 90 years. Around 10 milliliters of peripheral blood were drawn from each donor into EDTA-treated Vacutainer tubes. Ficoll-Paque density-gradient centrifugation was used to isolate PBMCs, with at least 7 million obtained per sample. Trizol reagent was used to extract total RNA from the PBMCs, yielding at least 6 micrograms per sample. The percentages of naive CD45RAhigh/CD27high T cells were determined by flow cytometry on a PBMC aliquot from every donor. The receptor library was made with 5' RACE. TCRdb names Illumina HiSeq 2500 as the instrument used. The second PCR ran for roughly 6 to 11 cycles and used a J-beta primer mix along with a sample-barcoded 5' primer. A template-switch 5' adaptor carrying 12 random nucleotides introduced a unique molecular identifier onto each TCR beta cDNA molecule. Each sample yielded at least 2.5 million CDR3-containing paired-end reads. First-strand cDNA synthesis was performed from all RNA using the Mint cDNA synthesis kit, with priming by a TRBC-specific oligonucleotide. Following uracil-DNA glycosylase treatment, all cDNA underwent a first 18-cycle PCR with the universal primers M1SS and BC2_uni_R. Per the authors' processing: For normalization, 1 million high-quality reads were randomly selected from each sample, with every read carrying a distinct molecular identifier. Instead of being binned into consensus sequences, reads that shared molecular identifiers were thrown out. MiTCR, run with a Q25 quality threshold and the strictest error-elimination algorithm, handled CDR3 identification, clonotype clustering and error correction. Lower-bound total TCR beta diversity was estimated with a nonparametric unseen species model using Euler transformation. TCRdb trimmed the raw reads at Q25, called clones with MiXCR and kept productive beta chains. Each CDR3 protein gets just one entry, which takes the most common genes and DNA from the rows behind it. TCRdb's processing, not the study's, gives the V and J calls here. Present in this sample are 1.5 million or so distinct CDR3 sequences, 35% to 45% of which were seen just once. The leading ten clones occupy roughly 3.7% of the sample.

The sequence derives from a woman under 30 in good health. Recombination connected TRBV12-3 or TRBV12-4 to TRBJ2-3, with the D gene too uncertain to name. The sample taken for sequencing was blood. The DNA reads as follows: TGTGCCTGCAGAGGCACAGATACGCAGTATTTT. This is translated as CACRGTDTQYF.